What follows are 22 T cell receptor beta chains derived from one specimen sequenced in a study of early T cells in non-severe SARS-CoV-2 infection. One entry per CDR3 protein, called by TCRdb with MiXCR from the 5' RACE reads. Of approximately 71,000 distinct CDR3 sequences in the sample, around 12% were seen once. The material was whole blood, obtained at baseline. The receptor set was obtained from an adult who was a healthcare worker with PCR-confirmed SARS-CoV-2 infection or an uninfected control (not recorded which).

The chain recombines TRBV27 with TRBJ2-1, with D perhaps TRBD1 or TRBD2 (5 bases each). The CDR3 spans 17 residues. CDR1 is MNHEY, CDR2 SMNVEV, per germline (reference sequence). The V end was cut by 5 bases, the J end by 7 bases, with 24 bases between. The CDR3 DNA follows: TGTGCCAGCAGTCCCGGGACGGAAATTCGCGCCAGAAATGAGCAGTTCTTC. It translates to CASSPGTEIRARNEQFF.

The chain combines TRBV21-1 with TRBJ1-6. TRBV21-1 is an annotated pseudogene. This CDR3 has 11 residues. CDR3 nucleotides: TGTGCCAGCACCAGGAATTCACCCCTCCACTTT. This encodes CASTRNSPLHF.

The CDR3: CASSLVRQGTDTQYF. The CDR3 DNA follows: TGTGCCAGCAGCTTAGTTCGGCAGGGAACAGATACGCAGTATTTT. The chain is built from TRBV7-9 and TRBJ2-3; tentatively, D is TRBD1 (5 bases). V lost 1 base and J lost 3, with 11 bases in between. The CDR3 length is 15 residues. Germline V gives CDR1 SEHNR, CDR2 FQNEAQ (reference sequence).

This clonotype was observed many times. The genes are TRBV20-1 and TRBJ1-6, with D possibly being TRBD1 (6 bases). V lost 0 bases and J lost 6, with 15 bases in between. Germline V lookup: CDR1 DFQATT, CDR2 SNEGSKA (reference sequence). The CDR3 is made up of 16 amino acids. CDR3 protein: CSARDPRTAFNSPLHF. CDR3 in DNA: TGCAGTGCTAGAGATCCGAGGACAGCGTTTAATTCACCCCTCCACTTT.

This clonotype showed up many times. CDR3 nucleotide sequence: TGTGCCAGCAGCTTAACACACAGGGTTCAAGATACGCAGTATTTT. This encodes CASSLTHRVQDTQYF. The chain links TRBV7-6 to TRBJ2-3, with a possible D match to TRBD1 (6 bases). Germline CDR1 and CDR2: SGHVS and FNYEAQ. Trimming removed 2 bases from V and 5 bases from J, with 14 bases in between. The CDR3 extends over 15 amino acids.

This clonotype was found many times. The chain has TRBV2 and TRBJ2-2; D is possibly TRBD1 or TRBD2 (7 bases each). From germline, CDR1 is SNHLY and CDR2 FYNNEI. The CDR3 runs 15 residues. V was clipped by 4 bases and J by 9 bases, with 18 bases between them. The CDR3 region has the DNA TGTGCCAGCAGTGTTTCGGCAGGGGGGGTCAGGGAGCTGTTTTTT. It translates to CASSVSAGGVRELFF.

CDR3 coding DNA: TGTGCCAGCAGCACCCGCCGGGACAGGGGCCCCTACGAGCAGTACTTC. It yields the protein CASSTRRDRGPYEQYF. The rearrangement uses TRBV11-2 and TRBJ2-7; 10 nucleotides agree with TRBD1. V gave up 5 bases and J gave up 2 bases; unmatched junction bases: 9. This CDR3 region has 16 residues. CDR1 and CDR2 from the germline V gene are SGHAT and FQNNGV.

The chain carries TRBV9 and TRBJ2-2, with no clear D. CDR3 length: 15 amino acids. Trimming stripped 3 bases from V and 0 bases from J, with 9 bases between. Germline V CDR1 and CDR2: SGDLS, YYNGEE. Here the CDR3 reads CASSGLPPNTGELFF. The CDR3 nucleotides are TGTGCCAGCAGCGGTCTACCGCCGAACACCGGGGAGCTGTTTTTT.

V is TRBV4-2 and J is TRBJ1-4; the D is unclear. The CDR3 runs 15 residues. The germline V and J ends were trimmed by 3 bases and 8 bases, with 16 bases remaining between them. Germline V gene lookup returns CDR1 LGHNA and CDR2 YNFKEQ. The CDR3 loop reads CASSHEEGRQEKLFF. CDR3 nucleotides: TGTGCCAGCAGCCACGAAGAAGGGCGTCAGGAAAAACTGTTTTTT.

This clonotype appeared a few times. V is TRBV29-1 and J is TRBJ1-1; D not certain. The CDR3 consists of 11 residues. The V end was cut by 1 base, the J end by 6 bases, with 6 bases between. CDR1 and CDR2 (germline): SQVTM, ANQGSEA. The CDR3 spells CSVEGGAEAFF. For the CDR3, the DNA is TGCAGCGTTGAAGGGGGAGCTGAAGCTTTCTTT.

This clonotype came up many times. As DNA, the CDR3 is TGCGCCAGCAGCCTGGATGGGGCGAACACCGGGGAGCTGTTTTTT. It codes for CASSLDGANTGELFF. The V and J genes are TRBV5-1 and TRBJ2-2; D uncertain. V lost 4 bases to trimming and J lost 0 bases, with 10 bases between them. CDR3 size: 15 residues. Germline CDR1 SGHRS, CDR2 YFSETQ.

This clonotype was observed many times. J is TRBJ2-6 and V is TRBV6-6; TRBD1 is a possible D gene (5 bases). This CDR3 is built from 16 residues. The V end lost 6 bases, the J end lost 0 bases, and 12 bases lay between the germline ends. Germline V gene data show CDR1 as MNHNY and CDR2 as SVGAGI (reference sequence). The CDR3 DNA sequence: TGTGCCAGCAGACCCCAGGGTCGCTCTGGGGCCAACGTCCTGACTTTC. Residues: CASRPQGRSGANVLTF.

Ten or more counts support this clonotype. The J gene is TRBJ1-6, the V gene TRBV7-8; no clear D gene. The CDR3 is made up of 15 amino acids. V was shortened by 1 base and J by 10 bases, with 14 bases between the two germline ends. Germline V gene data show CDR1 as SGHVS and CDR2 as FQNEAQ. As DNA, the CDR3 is TGTGCCAGCAGCTTAGGCACGGAGCTCTTCTCACCCCTCCACTTT. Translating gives CASSLGTELFSPLHF.

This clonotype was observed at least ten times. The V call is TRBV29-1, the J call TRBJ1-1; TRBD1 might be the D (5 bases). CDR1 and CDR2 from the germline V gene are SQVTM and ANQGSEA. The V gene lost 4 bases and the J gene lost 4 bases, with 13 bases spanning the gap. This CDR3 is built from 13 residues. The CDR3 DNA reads TGCAGCGTTGTATTCGGGCAGGGCACTGAAGCTTTCTTT. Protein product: CSVVFGQGTEAFF.

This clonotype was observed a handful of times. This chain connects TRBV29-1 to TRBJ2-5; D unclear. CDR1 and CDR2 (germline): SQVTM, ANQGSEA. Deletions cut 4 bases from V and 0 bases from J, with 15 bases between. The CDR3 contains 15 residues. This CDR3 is CSVGFVGKYQETQYF. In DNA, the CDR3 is TGCAGCGTTGGGTTCGTAGGGAAGTACCAAGAGACCCAGTACTTC.

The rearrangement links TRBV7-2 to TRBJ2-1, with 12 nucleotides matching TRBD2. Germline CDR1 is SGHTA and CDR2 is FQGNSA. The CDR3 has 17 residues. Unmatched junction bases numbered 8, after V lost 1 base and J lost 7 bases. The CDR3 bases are TGTGCCAGCAGCTTAGTTTCGACAGGACTAGCGGGAAATGAGCAGTTCTTC. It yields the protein CASSLVSTGLAGNEQFF.

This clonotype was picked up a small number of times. As DNA, the CDR3 is TGTGCCAGCAGTTTAGCTGCAGACCAGCCCCAGCATTTT. Translated, it gives CASSLAADQPQHF. The chain has TRBV12-3 or TRBV12-4 and TRBJ1-5; D not certain. The CDR3 covers 13 residues. V was cut by 0 bases and J by 7 bases, with 7 bases left in between.

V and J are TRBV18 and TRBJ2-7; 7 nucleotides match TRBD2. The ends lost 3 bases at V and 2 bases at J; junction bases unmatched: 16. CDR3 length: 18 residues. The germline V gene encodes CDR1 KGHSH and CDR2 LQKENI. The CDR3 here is CASSPGRGQPSPPYEQYF. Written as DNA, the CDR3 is TGTGCCAGCTCACCGGGGAGGGGTCAACCTTCCCCCCCCTACGAGCAGTACTTC.

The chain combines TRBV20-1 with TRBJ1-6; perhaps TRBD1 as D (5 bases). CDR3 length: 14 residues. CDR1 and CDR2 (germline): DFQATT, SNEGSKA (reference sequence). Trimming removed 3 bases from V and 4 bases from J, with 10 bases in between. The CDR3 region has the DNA TGCAGTGCTAGGGAGGGGTCTTATAATTCACCCCTCCACTTT. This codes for CSAREGSYNSPLHF.

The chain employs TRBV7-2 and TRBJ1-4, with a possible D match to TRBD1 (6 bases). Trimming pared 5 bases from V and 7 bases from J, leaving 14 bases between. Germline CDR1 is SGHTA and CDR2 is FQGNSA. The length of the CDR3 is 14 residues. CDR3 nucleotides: TGTGCCAGCAGCCGCGGGGGGGCGGCTGAAAAACTGTTTTTT. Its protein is CASSRGGAAEKLFF. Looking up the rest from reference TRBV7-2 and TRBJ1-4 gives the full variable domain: GAGVSQSPSNKVTEKGKDVELRCDPISGHTALYWYRQSLGQGLEFLIYFQGNSAPDKSGLPSDRFSAERTGGSVSTLTIQRTQQEDSAVYLCASSRGGAAEKLFFGSGTQLSVL.

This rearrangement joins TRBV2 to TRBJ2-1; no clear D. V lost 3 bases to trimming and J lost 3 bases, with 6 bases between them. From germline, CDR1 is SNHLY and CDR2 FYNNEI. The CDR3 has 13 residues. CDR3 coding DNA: TGTGCCAGCAGTGATGTCAGCTACAATGAGCAGTTCTTC. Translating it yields CASSDVSYNEQFF.

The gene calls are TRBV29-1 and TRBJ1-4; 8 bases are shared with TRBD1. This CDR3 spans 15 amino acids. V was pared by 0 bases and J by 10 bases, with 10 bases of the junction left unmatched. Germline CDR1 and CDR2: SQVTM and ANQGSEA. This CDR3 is CSVEEQGAVSGKLFF. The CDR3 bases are TGCAGCGTTGAAGAGCAGGGGGCTGTCTCAGGAAAACTGTTTTTT. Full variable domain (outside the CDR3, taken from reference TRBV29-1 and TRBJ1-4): SAVISQKPSRDICQRGTSLTIQCQVDSQVTMMFWYRQQPGQSLTLIATANQGSEATYESGFVIDKFPISRPNLTFSTLTVSNMSPEDSSIYLCSVEEQGAVSGKLFFGSGTQLSVL.